These T cell receptor beta chains were read from a single sample in a study of blood T cells in healthy people across ages. TCRdb analysed the 5' RACE reads with MiXCR anew, one entry per CDR3 protein. The data show approximately 320,000 distinct CDR3 sequences, 25% to 30% seen once. The sequenced material came from blood. The receptors here all came from a woman in her sixties or seventies in good health. The CDR3 runs from the conserved cysteine through the conserved F or W. A D gene is named only where the DNA matches it firmly. Part of the rows lack a size; the others show once, few, many or a class for expanded clones.

len: 14; v_gene: TRBV12-3/TRBV12-4; j_gene: TRBJ2-7; abundance: -; d_gene: -; CDR3nt: TGTGCCAGCAGTCCCCAACAGGAGTCCTACGAGCAGTACTTC; CDR3aa: CASSPQQESYEQYF
len: 15; v_gene: TRBV7-8; j_gene: TRBJ1-5; abundance: -; d_gene: TRBD1; CDR3nt: TGTGCCAGCAGTTTAAACAGGGGGTCGAACCAGCCCCAGCATTTT; CDR3aa: CASSLNRGSNQPQHF
len: 18; v_gene: TRBV11-2; j_gene: TRBJ1-6; abundance: -; d_gene: -; CDR3nt: TGTGCCAGCAGCTTAGATCGGGACCTGACAAACTTTAATTCACCCCTCCACTTT; CDR3aa: CASSLDRDLTNFNSPLHF
len: 14; v_gene: TRBV10-3; j_gene: TRBJ2-7; abundance: few; d_gene: -; CDR3nt: TGTGCCATCAGAAAGCCGGGAGAACTTTACGAGCAGTACTTC; CDR3aa: CAIRKPGELYEQYF
len: 18; v_gene: TRBV20-1; j_gene: TRBJ2-1; abundance: -; d_gene: -; CDR3nt: TGCAGTGCAAGTGCCCCCCCGGGACTACAGGGTTTCTACAATGAGCAGTTCTTC; CDR3aa: CSASAPPGLQGFYNEQFF
len: 13; v_gene: TRBV20-1; j_gene: TRBJ1-2; abundance: few; d_gene: -; CDR3nt: TGCAGTGCTAGACCATCGGGGGCCCGGGGCTACACCTTC; CDR3aa: CSARPSGARGYTF
len: 13; v_gene: TRBV29-1; j_gene: TRBJ1-1; abundance: -; d_gene: -; CDR3nt: TGCAGCGTTGGCCGGGGTGTAAGCACTGAAGCTTTCTTT; CDR3aa: CSVGRGVSTEAFF
len: 12; v_gene: TRBV28; j_gene: TRBJ1-1; abundance: few; d_gene: -; CDR3nt: TGTGCCAGCAGTTCGGGCCACACTGAAGCTTTCTTT; CDR3aa: CASSSGHTEAFF
len: 13; v_gene: TRBV20-1; j_gene: TRBJ2-7; abundance: -; d_gene: -; CDR3nt: TGCAGTGCTAGAGATCGGTTGTCGACCGAGCAGTACTTC; CDR3aa: CSARDRLSTEQYF
len: 16; v_gene: TRBV12-3/TRBV12-4; j_gene: TRBJ2-2; abundance: few; d_gene: -; CDR3nt: TGTGCCAGCAGTTTAGGGGGTTTTCGGGAGACCGGGGAGCTGTTTTTT; CDR3aa: CASSLGGFRETGELFF
len: 14; v_gene: TRBV19; j_gene: TRBJ2-1; abundance: many; d_gene: TRBD2; CDR3nt: TGTGCCAGTAGGCCCGGGAGGGAGTCGAATGAGCAGTTCTTC; CDR3aa: CASRPGRESNEQFF
len: 15; v_gene: TRBV6-1; j_gene: TRBJ2-1; abundance: few; d_gene: TRBD2; CDR3nt: TGTGCCAGCAGTGAGGGACTAGCGGTCGGGAATGAGCAGTTCTTC; CDR3aa: CASSEGLAVGNEQFF
len: 15; v_gene: TRBV5-1; j_gene: TRBJ2-7; abundance: -; d_gene: TRBD1; CDR3nt: TGCGCCAGCAAGGGGACAGGGGTCGGTTGGGAGAAGCAGTACTTC; CDR3aa: CASKGTGVGWEKQYF
len: 14; v_gene: TRBV28; j_gene: TRBJ2-6; abundance: many; d_gene: -; CDR3nt: TGTGCCAGCAGTTTAAATCCCGACGCCAACGTCCTGACTTTC; CDR3aa: CASSLNPDANVLTF
len: 16; v_gene: TRBV4-3; j_gene: TRBJ2-1; abundance: many; d_gene: TRBD2; CDR3nt: TGCGCCAGCAGCCAAGAGTCCCTAGCGGGAGATAATGAGCAGTTCTTC; CDR3aa: CASSQESLAGDNEQFF
len: 16; v_gene: TRBV10-3; j_gene: TRBJ2-4; abundance: few; d_gene: -; CDR3nt: TGTGCCATCAGTGAGGAAACAGTTCTAGCCAAAAACATTCAGTACTTC; CDR3aa: CAISEETVLAKNIQYF
len: 15; v_gene: TRBV7-3; j_gene: TRBJ2-1; abundance: few; d_gene: -; CDR3nt: TGTGCCAGCAGTTTACGGGTCTCAGAGGAGAGTGAGCAGTTCTTC; CDR3aa: CASSLRVSEESEQFF
len: 16; v_gene: TRBV5-1; j_gene: TRBJ1-4; abundance: -; d_gene: -; CDR3nt: TGCGCCAGCAGCTTGAGCTTCGAGGGTAGGGGTGAAAAACTGTTTTTT; CDR3aa: CASSLSFEGRGEKLFF
len: 15; v_gene: TRBV5-1; j_gene: TRBJ1-6; abundance: few; d_gene: TRBD1; CDR3nt: TGCGCCAGCAGCTCGACAGGGTTCAGCGGTTCACCCCTCCACTTT; CDR3aa: CASSSTGFSGSPLHF
len: 13; v_gene: TRBV29-1; j_gene: TRBJ1-1; abundance: -; d_gene: TRBD1; CDR3nt: TGCAGCGTGTTTTGGGACAGGGCCACTGAAGCTTTCTTT; CDR3aa: CSVFWDRATEAFF
len: 16; v_gene: TRBV28; j_gene: TRBJ1-5; abundance: few; d_gene: -; CDR3nt: TGTGCCAGCAGGCAAACGAACGCAAGGGGGACTACGCCCCAGCATTTT; CDR3aa: CASRQTNARGTTPQHF
len: 16; v_gene: TRBV28; j_gene: TRBJ1-2; abundance: -; d_gene: -; CDR3nt: TGTGCCAGCAGTTTTTCCCGAGGCCCGGGAGACTATGGCTACACCTTC; CDR3aa: CASSFSRGPGDYGYTF
len: 16; v_gene: TRBV28; j_gene: TRBJ2-3; abundance: -; d_gene: -; CDR3nt: TGTGCCAGAAGTCCCAATACCGGAGGCAATTCAGATACGCAGTATTTT; CDR3aa: CARSPNTGGNSDTQYF
len: 16; v_gene: TRBV20-1; j_gene: TRBJ2-2; abundance: few; d_gene: -; CDR3nt: TGCAGTGCTAGAGATCCGGGGAAGACGGGGACCGGGGAGCTGTTTTTT; CDR3aa: CSARDPGKTGTGELFF
len: 16; v_gene: TRBV13; j_gene: TRBJ2-7; abundance: few; d_gene: -; CDR3nt: TGTGCCAGCAGCTTACGCCTCGGGACGGAATCCTACGAGCAGTACTTC; CDR3aa: CASSLRLGTESYEQYF
len: 15; v_gene: TRBV20-1; j_gene: TRBJ1-5; abundance: -; d_gene: -; CDR3nt: TGCAGTGCTAACCTCGGCGGCTTGAGCAATCAGCCCCAGCATTTT; CDR3aa: CSANLGGLSNQPQHF
len: 13; v_gene: TRBV19; j_gene: TRBJ2-5; abundance: -; d_gene: -; CDR3nt: TGTGCCAGTAAGGGCCAGGGGCGAGAGACCCAGTACTTC; CDR3aa: CASKGQGRETQYF
len: 13; v_gene: TRBV10-3; j_gene: TRBJ1-2; abundance: few; d_gene: -; CDR3nt: TGTGCCATCAGTCGGTCCCAAAGAGATGGCTACACCTTC; CDR3aa: CAISRSQRDGYTF
len: 16; v_gene: TRBV5-6; j_gene: TRBJ2-2; abundance: -; d_gene: -; CDR3nt: TGTGCCAGCACCAACAGGCCGGGATCAGACACCGGGGAGCTGTTTTTT; CDR3aa: CASTNRPGSDTGELFF
len: 13; v_gene: TRBV18; j_gene: TRBJ2-1; abundance: -; d_gene: -; CDR3nt: TGTGCCAGCTCCCGGCCGCAGGGGCCAAAGCAGTTCTTC; CDR3aa: CASSRPQGPKQFF
len: 16; v_gene: TRBV6-2/TRBV6-3; j_gene: TRBJ2-1; abundance: -; d_gene: TRBD2; CDR3nt: TGTGCCAGCAGTTATCAAGCGGGAAGCTCCTACAATGAGCAGTTCTTC; CDR3aa: CASSYQAGSSYNEQFF
len: 13; v_gene: TRBV5-1; j_gene: TRBJ2-7; abundance: few; d_gene: -; CDR3nt: TGCGCCAGCAGCTTCCCACAATCCGCCGAGCAGTACTTC; CDR3aa: CASSFPQSAEQYF
len: 15; v_gene: TRBV10-3; j_gene: TRBJ2-5; abundance: -; d_gene: -; CDR3nt: TGTGCCATCAGTGAGTCAGGGGGATTCCAAGAGACCCAGTACTTC; CDR3aa: CAISESGGFQETQYF
len: 13; v_gene: TRBV12-3/TRBV12-4; j_gene: TRBJ2-7; abundance: many; d_gene: -; CDR3nt: TGTGCCAGCAGTTTAGGACAGCCCTACGAGCAGTACTTC; CDR3aa: CASSLGQPYEQYF
len: 14; v_gene: TRBV6-1; j_gene: TRBJ2-2; abundance: -; d_gene: -; CDR3nt: TGTGCCAGCATGCGGGACACCTACACCGGGGAGCTGTTTTTT; CDR3aa: CASMRDTYTGELFF
len: 15; v_gene: TRBV29-1; j_gene: TRBJ2-1; abundance: many; d_gene: -; CDR3nt: TGCAGCGTTGTCAGGGACGGGAGCTCCTACAATGAGCAGTTCTTC; CDR3aa: CSVVRDGSSYNEQFF
len: 15; v_gene: TRBV25-1; j_gene: TRBJ2-5; abundance: -; d_gene: -; CDR3nt: TGTGCCAGCAGTGAATTGTCCGGCTACCAAGAGACCCAGTACTTC; CDR3aa: CASSELSGYQETQYF